What follows are 10 T cell receptor beta chains derived from one specimen sequenced in a study of identifying expanded T cells in peripheral blood. Only in-frame clones appear in the TCRdb table, and some are missing; sequencing was by immunoSEQ multiplex PCR. This sample has approximately 110,000 clones, with roughly 91% found just once. The sample consisted of blood. These receptors were collected from a person aged 18 to 75 in good health.

The chain links TRBV5-6 to TRBJ1-1; no definite D call. The CDR3 extends over 12 amino acids. V shed 1 base and J shed 11 bases, with 12 bases lying between them. Looked up from germline, CDR1 is SGHDT and CDR2 is YYEEEE. The CDR3 DNA sequence: TGTGCCAGCAGCTTGAAGAGTTACGGGGCTTTCTTT. As protein: CASSLKSYGAFF. The whole variable domain, remainder taken from reference TRBV5-6 and TRBJ1-1, is DAGVTQSPTHLIKTRGQQVTLRCSPKSGHDTVSWYQQALGQGPQFIFQYYEEEERQRGNFPDRFSGHQFPNYSSELNVNALLLGDSALYLCASSLKSYGAFFGQGTRLTVV.

The CDR3 DNA sequence: TGTGCCAGCTCCGCCCAGGGGCTCGAAGCTTTCTTT. Protein sequence: CASSAQGLEAFF. J is TRBJ1-1 and V is TRBV14; the D gene is possibly TRBD1 (6 bases). The V gene's germline CDR1 is SGHDN and CDR2 FVKESK. Trimming stripped 8 bases from V and 8 bases from J, with 15 bases between. There are 12 residues in the CDR3.

This clone was seen more than once but under ten times. V gene TRBV10-3 combines with J gene TRBJ2-1; TRBD1 matches at 10 bases. The CDR3 is 16 residues long. Germline CDR1 is ENHRY and CDR2 is SYGVKD. V lost 6 bases and J lost 10; bases outside the gene matches: 15. CDR3 residues: CAISLSTTGGAWEQFF. The CDR3 nucleotides read TGTGCCATCAGCCTCTCCACGACAGGGGGCGCTTGGGAGCAGTTCTTC.

The V and J genes are TRBV29-1 and TRBJ2-1; 10 bases fit TRBD1. V lost 7 bases, J lost 7 bases, and 4 bases stayed unmatched. The germline gives CDR1 SQVTM, CDR2 ANQGSEA. This CDR3 has 12 amino acids. For the CDR3, the DNA is TGCAGCGCAACGGGACAGGGGAATGAGCAGTTCTTC. It yields the protein CSATGQGNEQFF.

The rearrangement joins TRBV5-4 to TRBJ1-1; D is perhaps TRBD1 (5 bases). The V gene's germline CDR1 is SGHNT and CDR2 YYREEE (reference sequence). Trimming pared 4 bases from V and 0 bases from J, leaving 10 bases between. This CDR3 has 14 residues. The CDR3 loop is CASSGGLLNTEAFF. CDR3 nucleotides: TGTGCCAGCAGCGGGGGACTTTTGAACACTGAAGCTTTCTTT. Looking up the rest from reference TRBV5-4 and TRBJ1-1 gives the full variable domain: ETGVTQSPTHLIKTRGQQVTLRCSSQSGHNTVSWYQQALGQGPQFIFQYYREEENGRGNFPPRFSGLQFPNYSSELNVNALELDDSALYLCASSGGLLNTEAFFGQGTRLTVV.

The genes are TRBV7-2 and TRBJ1-1; possible D gene TRBD1, 6 bases. Trimming removed 7 bases at V and 1 base at J, with 13 bases between. Per the germline V gene, CDR1 is SGHTA and CDR2 is FQGNSA. The CDR3 extends over 14 amino acids. Here the CDR3 DNA reads TGTGCCAGCATCTCTACGGGGGCGAACACTGAAGCTTTCTTT. As protein: CASISTGANTEAFF.

The CDR3 loop is CSARAGRQFF. DNA of the CDR3: TGCAGTGCTAGAGCCGGCCGGCAGTTCTTC. The rearrangement links TRBV20-1 to TRBJ2-1, with D unclear. This CDR3 contains 10 residues. V was shortened by 1 base and J by 12 bases, with 7 bases between the two germline ends. Germline V gene data show CDR1 as DFQATT and CDR2 as SNEGSKA (reference sequence).

The rearrangement joins TRBV27 to TRBJ2-7; D ambiguous. CDR1 MNHEY and CDR2 SMNVEV come from the germline V gene (reference sequence). V shed 4 bases and J shed 1 base, with 11 bases lying between them. CDR3 length: 14 amino acids. CDR3 sequence reads: CASSSTVSSYEQYF. CDR3 in DNA: TGTGCCAGCAGTTCTACGGTTTCATCCTACGAGCAGTACTTC.

The chain uses TRBV28 and TRBJ1-2, with D hard to call. CDR3 length equals 12 residues. Trimming cost V 5 bases and J 0 bases, with 4 bases left between them. Germline V gives CDR1 MDHEN, CDR2 SYDVKM. CDR3 amino acids: CASSLPNYGYTF. DNA for the CDR3: TGTGCCAGCAGTCTGCCTAACTATGGCTACACCTTC.

This chain connects TRBV6-5 to TRBJ1-1; D remains ambiguous. The germline V and J ends were trimmed by 5 bases and 9 bases, with 16 bases remaining between them. This CDR3 spans 13 amino acids. Germline V gives CDR1 MNHEY, CDR2 SVGAGI. The CDR3 region has the DNA TGTGCCAGCAGTACCCCTCTTGGGAGGAAAGCTTTCTTT. This codes for CASSTPLGRKAFF.